Listed below are T cell receptor beta chains from one sample, sequenced in a study of blood T cells in healthy people across ages. Using its own MiXCR run on the 5' RACE reads, TCRdb lists one record per CDR3 protein. The table has 1.5 million to 2 million distinct CDR3 sequences, 49% seen once. The sample taken for sequencing was blood. Receptors originate from a woman aged 35 to 49 in good health. Each CDR3 is given with its conserved first and last residue.

J	V	CDR3
TRBJ1-2	TRBV6-5	CAAYSVYGYTF
TRBJ1-6	TRBV7-2	CASSLERGQSLSNSPLHF
TRBJ2-1	TRBV20-1	CSARLGGPYNEQFF
TRBJ2-1	TRBV4-2	CASSQDPGIAYNEQFF
TRBJ2-3	TRBV4-2	CASSQESVSISTDTQYF
TRBJ1-6	TRBV20-1	CSAHPSGTDNSPLHF
TRBJ1-5	TRBV20-1	CSARDDSYNQPQHF
TRBJ1-2	TRBV29-1	CSVSGQSYGYTF
TRBJ2-7	TRBV28	CASSYYTSSYEQYF
TRBJ1-2	TRBV20-1	CSAREGAGGYTF
NA	TRBV4-3	CASSPTSGNTYEQYF
TRBJ2-7	TRBV4-2	CASSQEGEAYEQYF
TRBJ1-1	TRBV5-1	CASSFGGEDTEAFF
TRBJ2-3	TRBV6-2/TRBV6-3	CASSSSPSTQYF
TRBJ2-1	TRBV19	CASSTKTGGVRNEQFF
TRBJ2-5	TRBV4-3	CASSQGLAGGPQTQYF
TRBJ1-1	TRBV4-1	CASSREDGGGTEAFF
TRBJ2-7	TRBV6-2/TRBV6-3	CASRRQGGDSYEQYF
TRBJ2-5	TRBV15	CATSRDRQETQYF
TRBJ2-1	TRBV7-6	CASSLLSGDRSYNEQFF
TRBJ2-3	TRBV6-5	CASSFGQGPTDTQYF
TRBJ2-5	TRBV2	CASSEALVAGAETQYF
TRBJ2-3	TRBV6-2/TRBV6-3	CASKEVGRAVGTDTQYF
TRBJ2-1	TRBV7-2	CASRPRENNEQFF
NA	TRBV20-1	CSARSTGGRETQYF
TRBJ2-3	TRBV13	CASSMTGVVDTQYF
TRBJ2-7	TRBV7-8	CASSLGGALSSDEQYF
TRBJ1-5	TRBV15	CATSRELGNQPQHF
TRBJ1-2	TRBV20-1	CSAARTELNYGYTF
TRBJ1-2	TRBV20-1	CSANRQVSSADGYTF
TRBJ2-7	TRBV7-6	CASRTGASGAYEQYF
TRBJ2-3	TRBV3-1	CASSQRRGNTDTQYF
TRBJ2-7	TRBV4-1	CASSQDSTGSFAYEQYF
TRBJ2-7	TRBV12-3/TRBV12-4	CASSKTTGIYEQYF
TRBJ2-1	TRBV7-2	CASSLGGQGAQEFF
TRBJ2-1	TRBV20-1	CSAKAGGAADEQFF
TRBJ1-2	TRBV15	CATSRVTGNNYGYTF
TRBJ2-7	TRBV20-1	CSAQTSGALYEQYF
TRBJ2-5	TRBV12-3/TRBV12-4	CASISTVQETQYF
TRBJ2-1	TRBV7-3	CASSLTGIEQFF
TRBJ2-5	TRBV7-3	CASSSRRGETQYF
TRBJ2-7	TRBV20-1	CSARDKESGELYEQYF
TRBJ2-4	TRBV29-1	CSGRPGTEKGDIQYF
TRBJ1-2	TRBV7-2	CASSSDRGRTGYTF
TRBJ2-1	TRBV5-1	CASSLTSGGRQFF
TRBJ2-5	TRBV4-2	CASSQESQTQETQYF
TRBJ2-4	TRBV28	CASSLSGVRRRETKNIQYF
TRBJ2-1	TRBV7-2	CASRSDSTEQFF
TRBJ2-1	TRBV4-2	CASSQDPGGAQNEQFF
TRBJ1-2	TRBV4-3	CASSQNQGAHYGYTF
TRBJ2-1	TRBV7-3	CASSLHSGGPNEQFF